A single TCR beta chain is shown here with its context. Time point described: newly diagnosed GD, antithyroid drugs for less than 3 months. Extracted PBMC RNA gave rise to the TCR library. The data are from a study of regulatory T cells in long-lasting Graves disease. Building the TCR beta libraries relied on iRepertoire HTBI primers, and CDR3 regions underwent Arm-PCR. TCRdb processed the multiplex PCR reads anew with MiXCR; each CDR3 protein has one entry. This repertoire shows some 410,000 distinct CDR3 sequences, around 17% found once; its top ten account for about 11%. Germline V gene sequence: CDR1 SGDLS, CDR2 YYNGEE. The CDR3 is made up of 13 amino acids. The ends were cut back, 3 bases at V and 9 bases at J, with 13 bases in the middle. Another study also made use of these data, one on T cells in Graves' hyperthyroidism and ophthalmopathy. That report adds: The study used the HTBI primer set for a first-round RT-PCR of the TCR CDR3.

This TCR derives from a woman in her 30s with Graves disease. The chain uses TRBV9 and TRBJ2-1; D unclear. The sample consisted of peripheral blood mononuclear cells (PBMCs), taken at new diagnosis, from a patient treated with antithyroid drugs. The CDR3 sequence: CASSDRTYSEQFF. Here the CDR3 DNA reads TGTGCCAGCAGCGATAGGACCTATTCTGAGCAGTTCTTC.